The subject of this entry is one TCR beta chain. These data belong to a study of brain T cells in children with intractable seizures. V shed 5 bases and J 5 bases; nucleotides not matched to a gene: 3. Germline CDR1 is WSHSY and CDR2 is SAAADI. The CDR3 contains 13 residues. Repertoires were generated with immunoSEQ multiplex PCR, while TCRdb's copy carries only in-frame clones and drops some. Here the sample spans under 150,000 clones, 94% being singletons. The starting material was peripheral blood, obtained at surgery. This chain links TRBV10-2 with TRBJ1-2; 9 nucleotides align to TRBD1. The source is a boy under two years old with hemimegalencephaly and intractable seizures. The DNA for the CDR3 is TGCGCCAGCAGTTGGGACAGGGAATATGGCTACACCTTC. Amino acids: CASSWDREYGYTF.